Listed below are T cell receptor beta chains from one sample, sequenced in a study of monozygotic twins with inflammatory bowel disease. Each CDR3 protein gets one entry in TCRdb, which reprocessed the 5' RACE reads and gives no DNA. The listing records over 150,000 distinct CDR3 sequences. Sequenced input: blood. All receptors come from a human donor with ulcerative colitis or Crohn's disease, or a healthy co-twin of an affected twin (not recorded which). Both conserved end residues are part of each CDR3.

j_call,v_call,cdr3_aa
TRBJ2-7,TRBV2,CASFPGQGTTEQYF
TRBJ1-3,TRBV7-6,CASSLGLRSAGNTIYF
TRBJ2-5,TRBV15,CATSRVEQQETQYF
TRBJ2-7,TRBV18,CASSLGTSGRRYEQYF
TRBJ2-7,TRBV7-9,CASSLANFYEQYF
TRBJ2-7,TRBV14,CASSRTGVPYEQYF
TRBJ2-7,TRBV10-3,CAIRPGLAGEGEQYF
TRBJ2-5,TRBV27,CASSSQGLGVQGSETQYF
TRBJ2-1,TRBV20-1,CSADRVWTGNGEQFF
TRBJ1-4,TRBV4-3,CASSQDRGWRNEKLFF
TRBJ2-1,TRBV19,CASAADHSYNEQFF
TRBJ2-5,TRBV28,CASARYQETQYF
TRBJ2-1,TRBV5-1,CASLPTSGGNEQFF
TRBJ1-5,TRBV12-3/TRBV12-4,CASRRTGNRRNQPQHF
TRBJ1-6,TRBV19,CASSELDSPLHF
TRBJ2-7,TRBV6-2/TRBV6-3,CASSYLGSGGPSYEQYF
TRBJ1-5,TRBV6-6,CASSYQGNGQPQHF
TRBJ2-2,TRBV12-3/TRBV12-4,CASSFPAGELFF
TRBJ1-6,TRBV9,CASSQLSSPLHF
TRBJ1-1,TRBV7-2,CASSLDRALNTEAFF
TRBJ2-7,TRBV6-5,CASSYSGFLGQPYEQYF